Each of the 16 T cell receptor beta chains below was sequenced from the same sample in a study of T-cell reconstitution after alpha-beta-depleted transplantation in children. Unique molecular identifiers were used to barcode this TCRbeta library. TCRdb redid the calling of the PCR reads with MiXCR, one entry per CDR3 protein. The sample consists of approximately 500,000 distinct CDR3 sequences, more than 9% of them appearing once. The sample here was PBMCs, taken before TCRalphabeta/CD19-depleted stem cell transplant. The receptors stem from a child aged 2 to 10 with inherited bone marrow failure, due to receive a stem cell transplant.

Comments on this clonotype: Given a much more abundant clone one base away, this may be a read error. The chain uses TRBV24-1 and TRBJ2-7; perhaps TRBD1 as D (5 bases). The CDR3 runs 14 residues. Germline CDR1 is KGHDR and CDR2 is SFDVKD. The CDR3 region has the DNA TGTGCCATCAGTGATTTTGGACAAACCTACGAGCAGTACTTC. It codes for CAISDFGQTYEQYF.

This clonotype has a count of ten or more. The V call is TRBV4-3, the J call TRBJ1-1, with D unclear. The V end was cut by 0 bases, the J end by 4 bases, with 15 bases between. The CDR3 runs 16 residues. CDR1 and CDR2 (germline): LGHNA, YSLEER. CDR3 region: CASSQDLAALGTEAFF. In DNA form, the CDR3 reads TGCGCCAGCAGCCAAGATTTGGCAGCTTTGGGCACTGAAGCTTTCTTT.

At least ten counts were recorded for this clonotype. CDR3 nucleotides: TGCGCCAGCAGCTTGGGGGCAGTGTCGGGCACTGAAGCTTTCTTT. Its protein product is CASSLGAVSGTEAFF. The genes are TRBV5-1 and TRBJ1-1; D ambiguous. V lost 0 bases and J lost 4, with 13 bases in between. Germline-derived CDR1 and CDR2 are SGHRS and YFSETQ. This CDR3 has 15 residues.

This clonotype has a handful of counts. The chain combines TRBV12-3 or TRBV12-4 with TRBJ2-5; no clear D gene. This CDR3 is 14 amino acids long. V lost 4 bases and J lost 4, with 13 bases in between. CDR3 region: CASSSTGLSETQYF. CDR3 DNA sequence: TGTGCCAGCAGTTCCACGGGCCTTTCAGAGACCCAGTACTTC.

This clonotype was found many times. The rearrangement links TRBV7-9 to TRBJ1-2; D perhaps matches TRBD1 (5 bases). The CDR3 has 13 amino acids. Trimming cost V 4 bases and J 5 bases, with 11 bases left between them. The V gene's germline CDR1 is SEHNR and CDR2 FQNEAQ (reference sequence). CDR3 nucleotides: TGTGCCAGCAGCTCCCACCAGGGATATGGCTACACCTTC. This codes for CASSSHQGYGYTF.

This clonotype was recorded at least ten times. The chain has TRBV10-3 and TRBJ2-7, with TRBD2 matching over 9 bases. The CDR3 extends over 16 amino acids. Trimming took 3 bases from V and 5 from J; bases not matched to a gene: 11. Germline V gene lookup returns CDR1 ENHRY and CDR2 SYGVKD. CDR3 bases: TGTGCCATCAGTGACCCTGGGCGGGAGGGCATGAACGAGCAGTACTTC. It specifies CAISDPGREGMNEQYF.

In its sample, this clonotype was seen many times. CDR3 nucleotide sequence: TGTGCCAGCAGTTTGGCGGGAGGGCCCAGCGAGCAGTACTTC. Amino acid sequence: CASSLAGGPSEQYF. The V and J genes are TRBV28 and TRBJ2-7; 9 bases line up with TRBD2. Germline CDR1 MDHEN, CDR2 SYDVKM. J was trimmed by 6 bases and V by 3 bases; bases with no gene match: 6. CDR3 length: 14 amino acids.

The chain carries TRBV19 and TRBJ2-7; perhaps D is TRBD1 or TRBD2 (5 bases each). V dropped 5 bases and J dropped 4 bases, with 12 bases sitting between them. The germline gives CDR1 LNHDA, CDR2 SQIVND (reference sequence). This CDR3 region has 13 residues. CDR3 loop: CASSYGTLYEQYF. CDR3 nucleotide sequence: TGTGCCAGTAGTTACGGGACCCTTTACGAGCAGTACTTC.

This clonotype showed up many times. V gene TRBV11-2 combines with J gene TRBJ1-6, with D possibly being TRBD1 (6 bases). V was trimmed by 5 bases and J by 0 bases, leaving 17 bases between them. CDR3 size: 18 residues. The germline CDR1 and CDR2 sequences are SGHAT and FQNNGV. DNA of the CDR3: TGTGCCAGCAGCACCTCAGGACAGACCAGCTCCTATAATTCACCCCTCCACTTT. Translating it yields CASSTSGQTSSYNSPLHF.

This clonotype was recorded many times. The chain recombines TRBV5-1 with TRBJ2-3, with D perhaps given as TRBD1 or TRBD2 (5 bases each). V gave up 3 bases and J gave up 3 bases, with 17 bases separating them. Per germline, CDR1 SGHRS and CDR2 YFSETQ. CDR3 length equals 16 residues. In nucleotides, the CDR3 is TGCGCCAGCAGCTGGGGGACGGGACCGTATACAGATACGCAGTATTTT. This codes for CASSWGTGPYTDTQYF. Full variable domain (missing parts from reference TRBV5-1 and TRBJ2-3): KAGVTQTPRYLIKTRGQQVTLSCSPISGHRSVSWYQQTPGQGLQFLFEYFSETQRNKGNFPGRFSGRQFSNSRSEMNVSTLELGDSALYLCASSWGTGPYTDTQYFGPGTRLTVL.

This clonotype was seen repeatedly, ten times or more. The CDR3 DNA sequence: TGCAGTGCTAGCGGGTTGCAGCCCGATCAGCCCCAGCATTTT. Its protein is CSASGLQPDQPQHF. The gene calls are TRBV20-1 and TRBJ1-5; D unclear. Trimming took 3 bases from V and 5 from J, leaving 14 bases between them. Looked up from germline, CDR1 is DFQATT and CDR2 is SNEGSKA (reference sequence). The CDR3 runs 14 residues.

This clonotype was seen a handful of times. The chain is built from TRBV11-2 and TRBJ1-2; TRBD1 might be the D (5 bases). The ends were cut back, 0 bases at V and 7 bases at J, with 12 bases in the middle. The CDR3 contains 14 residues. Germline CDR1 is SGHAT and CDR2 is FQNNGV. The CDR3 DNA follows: TGTGCCAGCAGCTTAGAGGGAGGGGTTGGTGGCTACACCTTC. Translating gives CASSLEGGVGGYTF.

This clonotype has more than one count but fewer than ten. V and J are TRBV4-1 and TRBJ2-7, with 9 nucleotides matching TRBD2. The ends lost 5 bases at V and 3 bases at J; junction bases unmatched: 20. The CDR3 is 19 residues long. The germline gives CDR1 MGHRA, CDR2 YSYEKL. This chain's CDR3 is CASSKTPGVAGDSNYEQYF. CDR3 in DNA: TGCGCCAGCAGCAAAACTCCGGGGGTAGCGGGAGATAGCAACTACGAGCAGTACTTC.

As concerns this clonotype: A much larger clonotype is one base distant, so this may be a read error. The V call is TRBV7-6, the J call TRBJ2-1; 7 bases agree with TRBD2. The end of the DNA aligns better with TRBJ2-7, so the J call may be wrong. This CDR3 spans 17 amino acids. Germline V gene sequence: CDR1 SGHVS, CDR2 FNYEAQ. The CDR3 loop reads CASSLVRREYSYNEQYF. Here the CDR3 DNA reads TGTGCCAGCAGCTTGGTTCGGCGGGAGTATTCCTACAATGAGCAGTACTTC.

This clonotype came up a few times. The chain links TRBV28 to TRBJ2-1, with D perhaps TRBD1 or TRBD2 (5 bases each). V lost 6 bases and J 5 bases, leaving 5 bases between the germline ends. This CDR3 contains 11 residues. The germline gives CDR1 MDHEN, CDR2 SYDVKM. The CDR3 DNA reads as TGTGCCAGCAGGGGGGACAATGAGCAGTTCTTC. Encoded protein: CASRGDNEQFF.

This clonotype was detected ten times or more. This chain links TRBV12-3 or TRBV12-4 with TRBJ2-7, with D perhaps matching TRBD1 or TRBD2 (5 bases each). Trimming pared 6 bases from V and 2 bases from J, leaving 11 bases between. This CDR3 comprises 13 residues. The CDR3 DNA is TGTGCCAGCAGCGGGGACGGTACCTACGAGCAGTACTTC. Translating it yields CASSGDGTYEQYF.